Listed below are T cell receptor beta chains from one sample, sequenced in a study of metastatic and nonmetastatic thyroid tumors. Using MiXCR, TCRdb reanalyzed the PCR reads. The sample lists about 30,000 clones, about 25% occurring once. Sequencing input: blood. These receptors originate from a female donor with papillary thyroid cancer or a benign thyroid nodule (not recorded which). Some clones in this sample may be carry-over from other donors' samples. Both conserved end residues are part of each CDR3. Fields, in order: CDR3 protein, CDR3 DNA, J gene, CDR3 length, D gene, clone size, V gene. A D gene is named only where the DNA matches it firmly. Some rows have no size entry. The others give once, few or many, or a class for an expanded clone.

CDR3: CASSDRGSYEQYF
DNA: TGTGCCAGCTCAGACAGGGGCTCTTACGAGCAGTACTTC
J: TRBJ2-7
length: 13
D: TRBD1
size: .
V: TRBV18

CDR3: CASSDGASSYNEQFF
DNA: TGTGCCAGCAGCGACGGGGCAAGCTCCTACAATGAGCAGTTCTTC
J: TRBJ2-1
length: 15
D: .
size: many
V: TRBV7-3

CDR3: CAILQNTEAFF
DNA: TGTGCCATCCTGCAGAACACTGAAGCTTTCTTT
J: TRBJ1-1
length: 11
D: .
size: .
V: TRBV6-1

CDR3: CASRQGAGNTEAFF
DNA: TGTGCCAGCAGACAAGGGGCGGGGAACACTGAAGCTTTCTTT
J: TRBJ1-1
length: 14
D: .
size: many
V: TRBV6-1

CDR3: CASRGQESSGNTIYF
DNA: TGTGCCAGCAGAGGACAGGAGAGCTCTGGAAACACCATATATTTT
J: TRBJ1-3
length: 15
D: TRBD1
size: .
V: TRBV6-2/TRBV6-3

CDR3: CASSFTSDTQYF
DNA: TGTGCCAGCAGCTTTACTAGCGATACGCAGTATTTT
J: TRBJ2-3
length: 12
D: .
size: medium-sized
V: TRBV11-3

CDR3: CASSRGSGNTIYF
DNA: TGTGCCAGTAGTAGGGGTTCTGGAAACACCATATATTTT
J: TRBJ1-3
length: 13
D: .
size: .
V: TRBV19

CDR3: CASRASGSYNEQFF
DNA: TGCGCCAGCCGGGCTAGCGGATCCTACAATGAGCAGTTCTTC
J: TRBJ2-1
length: 14
D: TRBD2
size: many
V: TRBV10-2

CDR3: CASCPWRGPPTEAFF
DNA: TGTGCCAGTTGCCCATGGAGGGGACCCCCCACTGAAGCTTTCTTT
J: TRBJ1-1
length: 15
D: .
size: many
V: TRBV19

CDR3: CASSPWDGVTEAFF
DNA: TGTGCCAGCAGTCCTTGGGACGGAGTAACTGAAGCTTTCTTT
J: TRBJ1-1
length: 14
D: .
size: many
V: TRBV28

CDR3: CSGLDPGVLNTEAFF
DNA: TGCAGTGGTTTGGACCCGGGTGTATTGAACACTGAAGCTTTCTTT
J: TRBJ1-1
length: 15
D: .
size: once
V: TRBV20-1

CDR3: CASSLSSFGTGFSYEQYF
DNA: TGTGCCAGCAGTTTATCGTCTTTTGGGACAGGGTTCTCCTACGAGCAGTACTTC
J: TRBJ2-7
length: 18
D: TRBD1
size: medium-sized
V: TRBV27

CDR3: CASTFNRVLVGANVLTF
DNA: TGTGCCAGCACCTTCAACAGGGTATTAGTTGGGGCCAACGTCCTCACTTTC
J: TRBJ2-6
length: 17
D: .
size: .
V: TRBV28

CDR3: CASSLERGETQYF
DNA: TGTGCCAGCAGCCTTGAGCGGGGGGAGACCCAGTACTTC
J: TRBJ2-5
length: 13
D: TRBD2
size: many
V: TRBV4-2

CDR3: CAISDPGQGNHEQYF
DNA: TGTGCCATCAGTGACCCGGGACAGGGGAACCACGAGCAGTACTTC
J: TRBJ2-7
length: 15
D: TRBD1
size: many
V: TRBV10-3

CDR3: CASSASTVGDTQYF
DNA: TGCGCCAGCAGTGCGTCGACGGTAGGCGATACCCAGTACTTC
J: TRBJ2-5
length: 14
D: .
size: once
V: TRBV5-1

CDR3: CASSRGRADSPLHF
DNA: TGTGCCAGTAGTCGGGGCAGGGCAGATTCACCCCTCCACTTT
J: TRBJ1-6
length: 14
D: .
size: medium-sized
V: TRBV19

CDR3: CASTDPTLTVYLEQYF
DNA: TGTGCCAGCACAGATCCGACCCTGACAGTGTACCTCGAGCAGTACTTC
J: TRBJ2-7
length: 16
D: .
size: .
V: TRBV2

CDR3: CATSDAWTATTGELFF
DNA: TGTGCCACCAGTGATGCCTGGACAGCCACCACCGGGGAGCTGTTTTTT
J: TRBJ2-2
length: 16
D: .
size: .
V: TRBV24-1

CDR3: CASSERGAVSYNEQFF
DNA: TGTGCCAGCAGTGAAAGGGGGGCAGTTTCCTACAATGAGCAGTTCTTC
J: TRBJ2-1
length: 16
D: .
size: medium-sized
V: TRBV28

CDR3: CPSRSPTYSNQPQHF
DNA: TGCCCCAGCAGGTCACCAACGTATAGCAATCAGCCCCAGCATTTT
J: TRBJ1-5
length: 15
D: .
size: once
V: TRBV4-1

CDR3: CASSQDRGQPQHF
DNA: TGCGCCAGCAGCCAAGATAGGGGTCAGCCCCAGCATTTT
J: TRBJ1-5
length: 13
D: .
size: many
V: TRBV4-1

CDR3: CASSQWGPLSYEQYF
DNA: TGTGCCAGCAGCCAATGGGGCCCCCTCTCCTACGAGCAGTACTTC
J: TRBJ2-7
length: 15
D: .
size: many
V: TRBV14

CDR3: CASSQVGSGQAKNIQYF
DNA: TGCGCCAGCAGCCAAGTAGGTAGCGGTCAAGCCAAAAACATTCAGTACTTC
J: TRBJ2-4
length: 17
D: .
size: many
V: TRBV4-1

CDR3: CASSPLDSSNYGYTF
DNA: TGTGCCAGCAGCCCCTTGGACAGCTCAAACTATGGCTACACCTTC
J: TRBJ1-2
length: 15
D: .
size: many
V: TRBV5-6

CDR3: CASRRNAAYEQYF
DNA: TGTGCCAGCAGACGAAACGCTGCCTACGAGCAGTACTTC
J: TRBJ2-7
length: 13
D: .
size: medium-sized
V: TRBV28

CDR3: CASSAAGGFNQPQHF
DNA: TGTGCCAGCAGTGCGGCAGGGGGATTCAATCAGCCCCAGCATTTT
J: TRBJ1-5
length: 15
D: TRBD1
size: many
V: TRBV2

CDR3: CASSGEGETQYF
DNA: TGTGCCAGCAGTGGGGAGGGGGAGACCCAGTACTTC
J: TRBJ2-5
length: 12
D: TRBD2
size: .
V: TRBV2

CDR3: CSARDRGLAGIHNEQFF
DNA: TGCAGTGCTAGAGATCGGGGACTAGCGGGCATTCACAATGAGCAGTTCTTC
J: TRBJ2-1
length: 17
D: TRBD2
size: many
V: TRBV20-1

CDR3: CASSERRGEQFF
DNA: TGTGCCAGCAGTGAGAGGAGAGGTGAGCAGTTCTTC
J: TRBJ2-1
length: 12
D: .
size: many
V: TRBV2

CDR3: CASLANYGYTF
DNA: TGTGCCAGTTTGGCGAACTATGGCTACACCTTC
J: TRBJ1-2
length: 11
D: .
size: many
V: TRBV6-1

CDR3: CSAPRERTDTQYF
DNA: TGCAGTGCCCCGCGGGAACGCACAGATACGCAGTATTTT
J: TRBJ2-3
length: 13
D: .
size: many
V: TRBV20-1

CDR3: CASSPSGATDTQYF
DNA: TGTGCCAGTAGTCCTTCGGGGGCCACAGATACGCAGTATTTT
J: TRBJ2-3
length: 14
D: .
size: many
V: TRBV19

CDR3: CASSLSGVTEAFF
DNA: TGCGCCAGCAGCTTGTCAGGCGTCACTGAAGCTTTCTTT
J: TRBJ1-1
length: 13
D: .
size: once
V: TRBV5-1

CDR3: CASSEATGNTIYF
DNA: TGTGCCAGCAGCGAAGCGACGGGAAACACCATATATTTT
J: TRBJ1-3
length: 13
D: .
size: many
V: TRBV9

CDR3: CASSPWTSGKETQYF
DNA: TGTGCCAGCAGTCCCTGGACTAGCGGGAAAGAGACCCAGTACTTC
J: TRBJ2-5
length: 15
D: TRBD2
size: many
V: TRBV27

CDR3: CASSLAGGTDTQYF
DNA: TGTGCCAGCAGTTTAGCGGGAGGCACAGATACGCAGTATTTT
J: TRBJ2-3
length: 14
D: .
size: many
V: TRBV12-3/TRBV12-4

CDR3: CASTYLGLSSPLHF
DNA: TGTGCCAGCACGTACCTAGGGCTCAGTTCACCCCTCCACTTT
J: TRBJ1-6
length: 14
D: .
size: many
V: TRBV12-3/TRBV12-4

CDR3: CAWSKTGGMVDSPLHF
DNA: TGTGCCTGGAGTAAGACAGGGGGCATGGTGGACTCACCCCTCCACTTT
J: TRBJ1-6
length: 16
D: TRBD1
size: many
V: TRBV30

CDR3: CACRSLVVETNVQFF
DNA: TGTGCCTGCAGATCTCTCGTGGTTGAAACCAATGTGCAGTTCTTC
J: TRBJ2-1
length: 15
D: .
size: .
V: TRBV6-2/TRBV6-3

CDR3: CSAVWGASGDYEQYF
DNA: TGCAGTGCTGTATGGGGCGCTAGCGGGGACTACGAGCAGTACTTC
J: TRBJ2-7
length: 15
D: TRBD2
size: medium-sized
V: TRBV20-1

CDR3: CASSREDTQYF
DNA: TGCGCCAGCAGCCGGGAAGATACGCAGTATTTT
J: TRBJ2-3
length: 11
D: .
size: .
V: TRBV5-1

CDR3: CAISESHLGARQGVEPLHF
DNA: TGTGCCATCAGTGAGTCCCATCTGGGGGCTCGACAGGGGGTTGAGCCCCTCCACTTT
J: TRBJ1-6
length: 19
D: TRBD1
size: many
V: TRBV10-3

CDR3: CASSYSLAVGELFF
DNA: TGTGCCAGCAGTTACTCATTGGCGGTCGGGGAGCTGTTTTTT
J: TRBJ2-2
length: 14
D: .
size: many
V: TRBV6-5

CDR3: CASSLEWVFTDTQYF
DNA: TGTGCCAGCAGCTTAGAATGGGTGTTCACAGATACGCAGTATTTT
J: TRBJ2-3
length: 15
D: .
size: many
V: TRBV7-9

CDR3: CASSPMADSNQPQHF
DNA: TGTGCCAGCAGCCCTATGGCGGATTCGAATCAGCCCCAGCATTTT
J: TRBJ1-5
length: 15
D: .
size: many
V: TRBV7-2

CDR3: CASSRGEQTFTDTQYF
DNA: TGTGCCAGCAGTCGCGGCGAGCAGACCTTCACAGATACGCAGTATTTT
J: TRBJ2-3
length: 16
D: .
size: many
V: TRBV7-8

CDR3: CASSTRDRGASGSYEQYF
DNA: TGTGCCAGCAGTACTCGGGACAGAGGGGCTAGCGGGTCCTACGAGCAGTACTTC
J: TRBJ2-7
length: 18
D: .
size: few
V: TRBV27

CDR3: CASSQGWDNYGYTF
DNA: TGCGCCAGCAGCCAAGGGTGGGATAACTATGGCTACACCTTC
J: TRBJ1-2
length: 14
D: .
size: .
V: TRBV4-1